A selection of T cell receptor beta chains follows, all from one sample in a study of a mutant IDH1 vaccine in newly diagnosed glioma. These receptors' targets are unknown. Only in-frame clones appear in the TCRdb table, and some are missing; sequencing was by immunoSEQ multiplex PCR. The repertoire holds 35,000 to 45,000 clones, with roughly nine tenths as singletons. This specimen consisted of PBMCs, obtained from a glioma patient whose treatment included an IDH1 peptide vaccine. The source of these receptors is a middle-aged man with glioma. CDR3s include the opening cysteine and the closing phenylalanine or tryptophan. The order of the fields is clone size, J gene, D gene, V gene, CDR3 DNA, CDR3 protein. The D gene is left open where the match is weak. Size is stated for part of the rows, as once, few or many counts, or as a class when the clone is expanded.

clone_size: NA; j_call: TRBJ1-3; d_call: TRBD1; v_call: TRBV9; cdr3_nt: TGTGCCAGCAGCGCCGGGGACAGCTTCTCTGGAAACACCATATATTTT; cdr3_aa: CASSAGDSFSGNTIYF
clone_size: NA; j_call: TRBJ2-5; d_call: NA; v_call: TRBV28; cdr3_nt: TGTGCCAGCAGTTTCCACGGAACTTCGTACTTC; cdr3_aa: CASSFHGTSYF
clone_size: few; j_call: TRBJ2-1; d_call: NA; v_call: TRBV7-2; cdr3_nt: TGTGCCAGCCAAGGGGGACTAACTTCGAAGCAGTTCTTC; cdr3_aa: CASQGGLTSKQFF
clone_size: NA; j_call: TRBJ2-7; d_call: TRBD1; v_call: TRBV7-3; cdr3_nt: TGTGCCAGCAGCTCCGTAGGACAGGGTGCGGAGCAGTACTTC; cdr3_aa: CASSSVGQGAEQYF
clone_size: NA; j_call: TRBJ1-5; d_call: NA; v_call: TRBV14; cdr3_nt: TGTGCCAGCAGCCAAGGCGGTAGCAATCAGCCCCAGCATTTT; cdr3_aa: CASSQGGSNQPQHF
clone_size: NA; j_call: TRBJ2-2; d_call: TRBD1; v_call: TRBV5-4; cdr3_nt: TGTGCCAGCAGCTTGGGAATCCGGGACAGGAACACCGGGGAGCTGTTTTTT; cdr3_aa: CASSLGIRDRNTGELFF
clone_size: few; j_call: TRBJ1-1; d_call: TRBD1; v_call: TRBV6-1; cdr3_nt: TGTGCCAGCAGTGAAGGACAGGGTGTCACTGAAGCTTTCTTT; cdr3_aa: CASSEGQGVTEAFF
clone_size: once; j_call: TRBJ1-4; d_call: NA; v_call: TRBV7-9; cdr3_nt: TGTGCCAGCAGGCCTACGGGAGGGACTAATGAAAAACTGTTTTTT; cdr3_aa: CASRPTGGTNEKLFF
clone_size: NA; j_call: TRBJ2-1; d_call: NA; v_call: TRBV4-1; cdr3_nt: TGCGCCAGCAGCCAAGATCTAACTAAGAGACAGTCAAGCTCCTACAATGAGCAGTTCTTC; cdr3_aa: CASSQDLTKRQSSSYNEQFF
clone_size: NA; j_call: TRBJ1-6; d_call: TRBD1; v_call: TRBV2; cdr3_nt: TGTGCCAGCAGGGTTACAGGGGGCGGTTCACCCCTCCACTTT; cdr3_aa: CASRVTGGGSPLHF
clone_size: NA; j_call: TRBJ2-1; d_call: NA; v_call: TRBV15; cdr3_nt: TGTGCCACCAGCAGAGATATACAGTACGACTCCTACAATGAGCAGTTCTTC; cdr3_aa: CATSRDIQYDSYNEQFF
clone_size: NA; j_call: TRBJ1-2; d_call: NA; v_call: TRBV25-1; cdr3_nt: TGTGCCAGCAGTGAAGTGTCAGGGCTCTATGGCTACACCTTC; cdr3_aa: CASSEVSGLYGYTF
clone_size: once; j_call: TRBJ1-1; d_call: NA; v_call: TRBV4-3; cdr3_nt: TGCGCCAGCAGCTTTGGACCGAATGTTGAAGCTTTCTTT; cdr3_aa: CASSFGPNVEAFF
clone_size: few; j_call: TRBJ1-6; d_call: NA; v_call: TRBV12-1; cdr3_nt: TGTGCCAGCAGCTTACCAGGGGAAGAGAATTCACCCCTCCACTTT; cdr3_aa: CASSLPGEENSPLHF
clone_size: NA; j_call: TRBJ1-4; d_call: NA; v_call: TRBV7-9; cdr3_nt: TGTGCCAGCAGCCCGGGGGCGGGACATTTTGAAAAACTGTTTTTT; cdr3_aa: CASSPGAGHFEKLFF
clone_size: NA; j_call: TRBJ2-1; d_call: NA; v_call: TRBV5-1; cdr3_nt: TGCGCCAGCAGCTTAATCGACCGTTACAATGAGCAGTTCTTC; cdr3_aa: CASSLIDRYNEQFF
clone_size: NA; j_call: TRBJ2-2; d_call: NA; v_call: TRBV19; cdr3_nt: TGTGCCAGTAGTGGGGCCAGACCGAACACCGGGGAGCTGTTTTTT; cdr3_aa: CASSGARPNTGELFF
clone_size: NA; j_call: TRBJ2-1; d_call: TRBD2; v_call: TRBV6-4; cdr3_nt: TGTGCCAGCAGTGGACTAGCGGGAGGCAATGAGCAGTTCTTC; cdr3_aa: CASSGLAGGNEQFF
clone_size: once; j_call: TRBJ1-1; d_call: NA; v_call: TRBV11-3; cdr3_nt: TGTGCCAGCAGCTTAGTAGGGGGGAACACTGAAGCTTTCTTT; cdr3_aa: CASSLVGGNTEAFF
clone_size: NA; j_call: TRBJ1-1; d_call: TRBD1; v_call: TRBV5-1; cdr3_nt: TGCGCCAGCAGTCGCCAGACAGGGGGAGTTGACACTGAAGCTTTCTTT; cdr3_aa: CASSRQTGGVDTEAFF
clone_size: NA; j_call: TRBJ2-7; d_call: TRBD2; v_call: TRBV11-3; cdr3_nt: TGTGCCAGCGGATCACGCCCCGGGGGGGAGCAGTACTTC; cdr3_aa: CASGSRPGGEQYF
clone_size: few; j_call: TRBJ2-1; d_call: NA; v_call: TRBV10-3; cdr3_nt: TGTGCCATCAGTGCGGGACAAGGGCGATCCAATGAGCAGTTCTTC; cdr3_aa: CAISAGQGRSNEQFF
clone_size: NA; j_call: TRBJ2-2; d_call: TRBD1; v_call: TRBV7-9; cdr3_nt: TGTGCCAGCAGGGACAGGGCCGGGGAGCTGTTTTTT; cdr3_aa: CASRDRAGELFF
clone_size: NA; j_call: TRBJ1-4; d_call: TRBD1; v_call: TRBV28; cdr3_nt: TGTGCCAGCAGTTCCCCGACAGGGGGCTTCAATGAAAAACTGTTTTTT; cdr3_aa: CASSSPTGGFNEKLFF
clone_size: NA; j_call: TRBJ1-2; d_call: NA; v_call: TRBV14; cdr3_nt: TGTGCCAGCAGCCAAGATTACAGGGCCTACTATGGCTACACCTTC; cdr3_aa: CASSQDYRAYYGYTF
clone_size: few; j_call: TRBJ2-1; d_call: TRBD2; v_call: TRBV6-4; cdr3_nt: TGTGCCAGCAGTGAACTAGCGGGGTCCTACAATGAGCAGTTCTTC; cdr3_aa: CASSELAGSYNEQFF
clone_size: NA; j_call: TRBJ1-1; d_call: NA; v_call: TRBV28; cdr3_nt: TGTGCCAGCAGTTTATTGGGGGGATTAAACTACCTTGAAGCTTTCTTT; cdr3_aa: CASSLLGGLNYLEAFF
clone_size: NA; j_call: TRBJ2-7; d_call: NA; v_call: TRBV7-2; cdr3_nt: TGTGCCAGCAGCTTAGGGACACCTAACGAGCAGTACTTC; cdr3_aa: CASSLGTPNEQYF
clone_size: NA; j_call: TRBJ2-5; d_call: TRBD1; v_call: TRBV28; cdr3_nt: TGTGCCAGCAGTACCCCAGGGGGAATAGGGCAAGAGACCCAGTACTTC; cdr3_aa: CASSTPGGIGQETQYF
clone_size: NA; j_call: TRBJ1-5; d_call: NA; v_call: TRBV7-2; cdr3_nt: TGTGCCAGCAGCTTAGGAGGGCACGGTCAGCCCCAGCATTTT; cdr3_aa: CASSLGGHGQPQHF
clone_size: NA; j_call: TRBJ2-2; d_call: NA; v_call: TRBV28; cdr3_nt: TGTGCCAGCAGTTTATTCTCGGGACTGAACACCGGGGAGCTGTTTTTT; cdr3_aa: CASSLFSGLNTGELFF
clone_size: NA; j_call: TRBJ1-1; d_call: NA; v_call: TRBV28; cdr3_nt: TGTGCCAGCATTATGGGGGCCGCAGAGACTGAAGCTTTCTTT; cdr3_aa: CASIMGAAETEAFF
clone_size: NA; j_call: TRBJ1-1; d_call: NA; v_call: TRBV5-1; cdr3_nt: TGCGCCAGCAGCTTGCTCGGCAGGGGAGGGGATGAAGCTTTCTTT; cdr3_aa: CASSLLGRGGDEAFF
clone_size: NA; j_call: TRBJ1-1; d_call: NA; v_call: TRBV10-1; cdr3_nt: TGCGCCAGCCAGGACACCATGAACACTGAAGCTTTCTTT; cdr3_aa: CASQDTMNTEAFF
clone_size: NA; j_call: TRBJ2-1; d_call: TRBD2; v_call: TRBV14; cdr3_nt: TGTGCCAGCAGCCCGGGAGGGTGGCATGAGCAGTTCTTC; cdr3_aa: CASSPGGWHEQFF
clone_size: once; j_call: TRBJ2-3; d_call: TRBD1; v_call: TRBV4-1; cdr3_nt: TGCGCCAGCAGCCCCGGAAGGGTACAGGGGATCACAGATACGCAGTATTTT; cdr3_aa: CASSPGRVQGITDTQYF
clone_size: NA; j_call: TRBJ1-1; d_call: TRBD1; v_call: TRBV10-3; cdr3_nt: TGTGCCATCAGCACAGGGGGCAATACTGAAGCTTTCTTT; cdr3_aa: CAISTGGNTEAFF
clone_size: once; j_call: TRBJ2-3; d_call: TRBD1; v_call: TRBV27; cdr3_nt: TGTGCCAGCAGTTCCCAGACAGGGGACGGCACAGATACGCAGTATTTT; cdr3_aa: CASSSQTGDGTDTQYF
clone_size: NA; j_call: TRBJ1-2; d_call: TRBD1; v_call: TRBV11-2; cdr3_nt: TGTGCCAGCAGCTCAACCGGGACAGAATATGGCTACACCTTC; cdr3_aa: CASSSTGTEYGYTF
clone_size: NA; j_call: TRBJ1-2; d_call: NA; v_call: TRBV29-1; cdr3_nt: TGCAGTGCGGCCATCAACTATGGCTACACCTTC; cdr3_aa: CSAAINYGYTF
clone_size: NA; j_call: TRBJ1-5; d_call: NA; v_call: TRBV6-5; cdr3_nt: TGTGCCAGCAGTTACGGAGGGAATAATCAGCCCCAGCATTTT; cdr3_aa: CASSYGGNNQPQHF
clone_size: NA; j_call: TRBJ1-4; d_call: NA; v_call: TRBV2; cdr3_nt: TGTGCCAGCAGGGGCGGACAGTTTAATGAAAAACTGTTTTTT; cdr3_aa: CASRGGQFNEKLFF
clone_size: NA; j_call: TRBJ2-4; d_call: NA; v_call: TRBV5-6; cdr3_nt: TGTGCCAGCAGCTTGGCCGCAGCCAAAAACATTCAGTACTTC; cdr3_aa: CASSLAAAKNIQYF
clone_size: NA; j_call: TRBJ1-1; d_call: NA; v_call: TRBV29-1; cdr3_nt: TGCAGCGCCGTCGCAGGTTTTGGGGGCAGCACTGAAGCTTTCTTT; cdr3_aa: CSAVAGFGGSTEAFF
clone_size: NA; j_call: TRBJ2-4; d_call: TRBD2; v_call: TRBV19; cdr3_nt: TGTGCCAGTAGTGTTAGCGGGATGGGAAACATTCAGTACTTC; cdr3_aa: CASSVSGMGNIQYF
clone_size: NA; j_call: TRBJ2-7; d_call: NA; v_call: TRBV19; cdr3_nt: TGTGCCAGTAGTATAGCGCCAGGGGCCGGCTACGAGCAGTACTTC; cdr3_aa: CASSIAPGAGYEQYF
clone_size: NA; j_call: TRBJ1-1; d_call: NA; v_call: TRBV18; cdr3_nt: TGTGCCAGCTCCCGCGAACAGGGTAGGAACACTGAAGCTTTCTTT; cdr3_aa: CASSREQGRNTEAFF
clone_size: NA; j_call: TRBJ2-5; d_call: NA; v_call: TRBV25-1; cdr3_nt: TGTGCCAGCAGGACTGGTGGGGGGATCCAAGAGACCCAGTACTTC; cdr3_aa: CASRTGGGIQETQYF
clone_size: NA; j_call: TRBJ1-2; d_call: NA; v_call: TRBV4-2; cdr3_nt: TGTGCCAGCAGCCAAGGGGCCGCTCGCTATGGCTACACCTTC; cdr3_aa: CASSQGAARYGYTF
clone_size: once; j_call: TRBJ1-3; d_call: NA; v_call: TRBV10-3; cdr3_nt: TGTGCCACCGCCCGAGGGGCGGAAGGAAACACCATATATTTT; cdr3_aa: CATARGAEGNTIYF
clone_size: NA; j_call: TRBJ2-5; d_call: TRBD2; v_call: TRBV7-2; cdr3_nt: TGTGCCAGCAGCTGGAGGACTAGCGGGGAAGAGACCCAGTACTTC; cdr3_aa: CASSWRTSGEETQYF
clone_size: few; j_call: TRBJ1-5; d_call: NA; v_call: TRBV30; cdr3_nt: TGTGCCTGGAGTGAGAATAGCAATCAGCCCCAGCATTTT; cdr3_aa: CAWSENSNQPQHF
clone_size: NA; j_call: TRBJ1-2; d_call: NA; v_call: TRBV28; cdr3_nt: TGTGCCATCCACGAGGGACATAGCTATGGCTACACCTTC; cdr3_aa: CAIHEGHSYGYTF
clone_size: NA; j_call: TRBJ1-1; d_call: NA; v_call: TRBV14; cdr3_nt: TGTGCCAGCAGCCAAGGGAGGGGTCGTGCTGAAGCTTTCTTT; cdr3_aa: CASSQGRGRAEAFF